These T cell receptor beta chains were read from a single sample in a study of vaccination effects on CD4 cells after COVID-19. No antigens are known for them. Generated by immunoSEQ multiplex PCR, the TCRdb table keeps only in-frame clones and is missing some. The table shows 35,000 to 45,000 clones, with 76% occurring only once. This sample comprised CD4+ T cells from PBMCs cultured without peptide, obtained after COVID-19 vaccination. Every receptor here comes from a human donor who had a prior SARS-CoV-2 infection. Each CDR3 is given without its conserved first and last residue. Each record gives: V gene, J gene, D gene, CDR3 protein. A D gene is named only where the DNA matches it firmly.

v_call: TRBV11-3
j_call: TRBJ2-7
d_call: -
cdr3_aa: ASSLDPAASHEQY

v_call: TRBV5-8
j_call: TRBJ1-4
d_call: TRBD1
cdr3_aa: ASSFRTGAEKLF

v_call: TRBV25-1
j_call: TRBJ2-7
d_call: -
cdr3_aa: ASSELGSQYEQY

v_call: TRBV5-1
j_call: TRBJ2-7
d_call: TRBD2
cdr3_aa: ASSKGLAGNYEQY

v_call: TRBV7-9
j_call: TRBJ1-3
d_call: -
cdr3_aa: ASSLPLAGNTIY

v_call: TRBV9
j_call: TRBJ1-2
d_call: -
cdr3_aa: ASSTGTHYGYT

v_call: TRBV29-1
j_call: TRBJ1-4
d_call: TRBD1
cdr3_aa: SVSGQGATNEKLF

v_call: TRBV20-1
j_call: TRBJ2-5
d_call: -
cdr3_aa: SASPPVRLQETQY

v_call: TRBV15
j_call: TRBJ2-5
d_call: -
cdr3_aa: AATPGIRETQY

v_call: TRBV5-8
j_call: TRBJ1-2
d_call: -
cdr3_aa: ASSLAGRIYGYT

v_call: TRBV7-9
j_call: TRBJ1-3
d_call: -
cdr3_aa: ASSLGDLSSGNTIY

v_call: TRBV24-1
j_call: TRBJ2-3
d_call: TRBD2
cdr3_aa: ATSDSGTRVDTQY

v_call: TRBV18
j_call: TRBJ2-6
d_call: -
cdr3_aa: ASSPQALIGANVLT

v_call: TRBV7-2
j_call: TRBJ2-1
d_call: -
cdr3_aa: ASSAGTVSYNEQF

v_call: TRBV2
j_call: TRBJ1-5
d_call: -
cdr3_aa: ASSVGMRQPQH

v_call: TRBV6-5
j_call: TRBJ1-1
d_call: -
cdr3_aa: ASTWSLNTEAF

v_call: TRBV7-3
j_call: TRBJ2-5
d_call: TRBD1
cdr3_aa: ASSLMPPGQGSEETQY

v_call: TRBV27
j_call: TRBJ2-5
d_call: TRBD1
cdr3_aa: ASSITGAAWTQY

v_call: TRBV5-5
j_call: TRBJ2-7
d_call: -
cdr3_aa: ASRPASYEQY

v_call: TRBV18
j_call: TRBJ1-5
d_call: -
cdr3_aa: ASSREVGAEQPQH

v_call: TRBV5-4
j_call: TRBJ1-6
d_call: -
cdr3_aa: ASSLRSGNSPLH

v_call: TRBV7-7
j_call: TRBJ2-5
d_call: TRBD1
cdr3_aa: ASSLGSGGQETQY